This T cell receptor (beta chain) was captured by sequencing in a study of T cell responses to AZD1222 COVID-19 vaccine. On the study more broadly: Investigators merged groups given second doses at roughly 4 or roughly 12 weeks.

This clone was seen once. Profiled with immunoSEQ multiplex PCR; TCRdb holds only in-frame clones, not every one. The sample lists 140,000 to 150,000 clones; around 90% were seen once. From germline, CDR1 is SGHTA and CDR2 FQGNSA. The CDR3 loop spans 17 amino acids. V lost 4 bases to trimming and J lost 2 bases; unmatched junction nucleotides: 7. The sequence was obtained from an adult in good health. Sequenced here: peripheral blood, sampled on day 0 of AZD1222 vaccination. The V and J genes are TRBV7-2 and TRBJ2-1; TRBD2 agrees at 11 bases. CDR3 bases: TGTGCCAGCAGCTCTGATCCGGGACTAGCGGCCTACAATGAGCAGTTCTTC. Protein sequence: CASSSDPGLAAYNEQFF.